This TCR beta chain stems from a study of blood T cell repertoires in COVID-19. Sequencing used immunoSEQ multiplex PCR; TCRdb keeps in-frame clones, though not all of them. The sample carries 76,000 or so clones, 80% to 90% recorded once. The CDR3 runs to 13 residues. Trimming took 0 bases from V and 3 from J, leaving 5 bases between them. The germline CDR1 and CDR2 sequences are SGHNT and YYREEE (reference sequence). As concerns this clone: Within the sample, other DNA sequences also encode this same CDR3.

The rearrangement joins TRBV5-4 to TRBJ2-3, with unresolved D. The receptor was isolated from a man of 80 years or more in a cohort sampled during active COVID-19. The sample consisted of peripheral blood. CDR3 residues: CASSLAGTDTQYF. The CDR3 DNA reads as TGTGCCAGCAGCTTGGCAGGAACAGATACGCAGTATTTT.